These 10 T cell receptor beta chains share one sample of origin, sequenced in a study of PD-L1 blockade in urothelial cancer. Clones were sequenced by immunoSEQ multiplex PCR, and TCRdb holds only the in-frame ones, with some missing. The sample contains about 95,000 clones, around 91% of which appear only once. Described time point: pretreatment peripheral blood. Sequencing was performed on PBMCs, taken around atezolizumab (anti-PD-L1) treatment. The receptors shown here come from a man aged 55-75 years with urothelial cancer.

The J gene is TRBJ2-2, the V gene TRBV12-1; TRBD2 is the table's D call and was not checked against the DNA. TRBV12-1 is described as a pseudogene. The CDR3 extends over 17 amino acids. This CDR3 reads CASSFAGGPLSVWELFF. The CDR3 DNA sequence: TGTGCCAGCAGCTTTGCGGGGGGGCCTCTTTCGGTCTGGGAGCTGTTTTTT.

The chain is built from TRBV4-2 and TRBJ1-1; D might be TRBD1 (5 bases). The V gene lost 0 bases and the J gene lost 5 bases, with 16 bases spanning the gap. The CDR3 spans 16 residues. In germline, CDR1 is LGHNA, CDR2 YNFKEQ. This CDR3 is CASSQEGGGMATEAFF. CDR3 sequence (DNA): TGTGCCAGCAGCCAAGAGGGGGGAGGTATGGCTACTGAAGCTTTCTTT.

This sequence joins TRBV15 and TRBJ2-5; 11 bases align to TRBD2. J lost 4 bases, V lost 1 base, and 8 bases had no gene match. CDR1 and CDR2 from the germline V gene are LNHNV and YYDKDF (reference sequence). This CDR3 has 17 amino acids. CDR3 amino acids: CATSRVSGRAIGETQYF. The CDR3 DNA sequence: TGTGCCACCAGCAGAGTTAGCGGGAGGGCGATCGGAGAGACCCAGTACTTC. The variable domain in full, with the rest retrieved from reference TRBV15 and TRBJ2-5, is DAMVIQNPRYQVTQFGKPVTLSCSQTLNHNVMYWYQQKSSQAPKLLFHYYDKDFNNEADTPDNFQSRRPNTSFCFLDIRSPGLGDTAMYLCATSRVSGRAIGETQYFGPGTRLLVL.

The DNA of the CDR3 is TGTGCCAGCAGCCCGCGTTTCAGGCATGGCTACACCTTC. It translates to CASSPRFRHGYTF. The chain uses TRBV14 and TRBJ1-2; D ambiguous. V lost 4 bases to trimming and J lost 6 bases, with 12 bases between them. This CDR3 region has 13 residues. Germline V gene data show CDR1 as SGHDN and CDR2 as FVKESK.

This chain uses TRBV6-6 with TRBJ2-7, with D maybe TRBD1 (6 bases). Germline V lookup: CDR1 MNHNY, CDR2 SVGAGI (reference sequence). Trimming pared 6 bases from V and 0 bases from J, leaving 15 bases between. The CDR3 is 15 amino acids. The chain's CDR3 is CASRKNQGPSYEQYF. The DNA for the CDR3 is TGTGCCAGCAGAAAAAATCAGGGGCCCTCCTACGAGCAGTACTTC.

The chain recombines TRBV6-5 with TRBJ1-4; D possibly corresponds to TRBD1 (6 bases). With 8 bases removed from V and 6 bases from J, the gap between germline ends came to 10 bases. CDR1 MNHEY and CDR2 SVGAGI come from the germline V gene. CDR3 length equals 12 residues. The CDR3, as DNA: TGTGCCAGCGGACAGTCAGATGAAAAACTGTTTTTT. As protein: CASGQSDEKLFF.

This chain connects TRBV11-2 to TRBJ1-2, with TRBD1 identical over 10 bases. CDR1 is SGHAT, CDR2 FQNNGV, per germline. Trimming took 5 bases from V and 6 from J; bases not matched to a gene: 9. This CDR3 has 15 amino acids. CDR3 loop: CASSIQTGGADGYTF. CDR3 in DNA: TGTGCCAGCAGCATACAGACAGGGGGCGCGGATGGCTACACCTTC.

The chain uses TRBV10-2 and TRBJ2-5, with D unresolved. This CDR3 comprises 16 residues. Germline V CDR1 and CDR2: WSHSY, SAAADI. V was pared by 3 bases and J by 6 bases, with 20 bases between. CDR3 DNA: TGCGCCAGCAGTGATGTAGCACTACCCGACCTGAAGACCCAGTACTTC. Translated: CASSDVALPDLKTQYF.

V is TRBV5-1 and J is TRBJ2-1; 9 bases are shared with TRBD2. The length of the CDR3 is 14 residues. Germline trimming cut 7 bases from V and 8 bases from J; bases unmatched to any gene: 10. CDR1 and CDR2 (germline): SGHRS, YFSETQ. CDR3 in amino acids: CASFLAGKGDEQFF. The CDR3 DNA is TGCGCCAGCTTTCTAGCGGGGAAAGGCGATGAGCAGTTCTTC.

V and J are TRBV6-4 and TRBJ1-1, with D unclear. The germline V and J ends were trimmed by 8 bases and 1 base, with 11 bases remaining between them. Germline V gives CDR1 MRHNA, CDR2 SNTAGT. The CDR3 sequence is 13 residues long. The CDR3 region is CASRLGPNTEAFF. Here the CDR3 DNA reads TGTGCCAGCCGTCTTGGGCCGAACACTGAAGCTTTCTTT.